Below, one T cell receptor (beta chain) is given with its context. What this receptor recognizes is not known. Base qualities are not at hand, and no much larger clone is one base apart. The data stem from a study of blood T cells in healthy people across ages (dated by TCRdb to the mid-2010s). Notes on the research overall: Template switching captured roughly one uniquely barcoded TCR beta cDNA molecule per two T cells in model experiments. The study measured age-related changes in TCR beta repertoire diversity using deep sequencing normalized with unique cDNA molecular identifiers. The donors were split into four age groups: young (average approximately 16 years), middle-aged (39), aged (over 55) and long-lived (under 85). To avoid experimental bias, donors of different ages were distributed randomly across sequencing lanes. Using the same blood draw, the study looked at two additional independent replicas of 1 million unique cDNA reads for two donors, one aged 18 to 30 and the other aged 80 or older. What the research found in general, with its limitations: The percentage of naive T cells measured by flow cytometry correlated strongly with observed TCR beta diversity. Compared with the aged group, the long-lived group had more naive CD4+ T cells, fewer expanded clones and increased TCR diversity, suggesting age selection. Conclusive comparison of naive and antigen-experienced compartments was prevented by the profiling of bulk unsorted PBMCs. Observed TCR beta diversity per million T cells fell roughly linearly with age, and a significant reduction was already apparent by age around 40. Estimates of total diversity from one million sequenced T cells were regarded as lower bounds and underestimates. The CMV infection status of donors was not known, potentially confounding age-related changes in expanded clonotypes.

There are 14 amino acids in the CDR3, from cysteine to phenylalanine inclusive. The CDR3 DNA has 42 bases and is translated from base 1. V is reduced by 0 bases and J by 4 bases, leaving a spacing of 10 bases between them. Looking up the germline V gene (reference sequence) yields CDR1 DFQATT and CDR2 SNEGSKA. Library preparation used 5' RACE. Sequencer: Illumina HiSeq 2500. The second PCR ran for about 6 to 12 cycles and used a J-beta primer mix along with a sample-barcoded 5' primer. A template-switch 5' adaptor carrying 12 random nucleotides introduced a unique molecular identifier onto each TCR beta cDNA molecule. Each sample yielded at least 2.5 million CDR3-containing paired-end reads. First-strand cDNA synthesis was performed from all RNA using the Mint cDNA synthesis kit, with priming by a TRBC-specific oligonucleotide. Following uracil-DNA glycosylase treatment, a first 18-cycle PCR with universal primers M1SS and BC2_uni_R was performed on all cDNA. As for how the authors treated the data: For normalization, 1 million high-quality reads were randomly selected from each sample, with every read carrying a distinct molecular identifier. Reads sharing molecular identifiers were discarded rather than binned into consensus sequences. MiTCR, run with a Q25 quality threshold and the strictest error-elimination algorithm, handled CDR3 identification, clonotype clustering and error correction. A nonparametric unseen species model using Euler transformation provided a lower-bound estimate of total TCR beta diversity. The public sequencing data were trimmed at Q25 with fastp and processed into clonotypes with MiXCR by TCRdb, which kept only in-frame beta chains. For every CDR3 protein sequence, its rows merge into one entry that carries the most common genes and DNA. V and J calls and clone size were set by TCRdb, not the authors. Recorded for this sample are about 1.8 million distinct CDR3 sequences; about 50% of them occurred a single time. Together, the top ten hold approximately 2% of the sample.

Systemically healthy Caucasian individuals from Russia, over 30 in total and aged roughly 6 to 95 years, were included as donors. Each donor gave roughly 9.5 milliliters of peripheral blood, collected into EDTA-treated Vacutainer tubes. Ficoll-Paque density-gradient centrifugation was used to isolate PBMCs, with at least 6 million per sample. Total RNA was extracted from PBMCs with Trizol reagent, with at least 5 micrograms obtained per sample. For every donor, an aliquot of PBMCs went through flow cytometry to measure the percentages of naive CD45RAhigh/CD27high T cells. Sequenced material: blood. The V gene is TRBV20-1 and the J gene is TRBJ1-5; no D gene can be assigned with confidence. This clonotype originated in a woman in her 40s in good health. Here the CDR3 is given as CSARESAANQPQHF. Here is the DNA: TGCAGTGCTAGAGAATCGGCAGCTAATCAGCCCCAGCATTTT.